This T cell receptor beta chain is drawn from a study of T cell responses to AZD1222 COVID-19 vaccine. This clone was recorded only once. TCRdb's table, derived via immunoSEQ multiplex PCR, lists solely in-frame clones and lacks some. The profile covers some 120,000 clones, with about 89% appearing a single time and 25% to 30% taken by the ten largest. The TCR was taken from an adult in good health. Sequenced material: peripheral blood, taken on day 0 of AZD1222 vaccination.

CDR3 sequence: CASSRGTSTNEKLFF. The CDR3 coding sequence is TGCGCCAGCAGCCGAGGGACTTCAACTAATGAAAAACTGTTTTTT. This chain links TRBV5-1 with TRBJ1-4, with D possibly matching TRBD1 (5 bases). Germline V gene sequence: CDR1 SGHRS, CDR2 YFSETQ. Trimming stripped 4 bases from V and 0 bases from J, with 10 bases between. The CDR3 spans 15 residues.